Listed below are T cell receptor beta chains from one sample, sequenced in a study of T cell responses to AZD1222 COVID-19 vaccine. Measured with immunoSEQ multiplex PCR; TCRdb has only the in-frame clones, and not every one. The table shows 150,000 to 200,000 clones, with around nine tenths occurring only once. This specimen was peripheral blood, taken 28 days after the second AZD1222 dose. The origin of the receptors is an adult who received the AZD1222 COVID-19 vaccine. Both conserved end residues are part of each CDR3. A D gene is named only where the DNA matches it firmly. Clone size is given for some rows only: seen once, a few or many times, or a class if the clone is expanded.

j_call,d_call,v_call,clone_size,cdr3_aa,cdr3_nt
TRBJ2-6,.,TRBV15,.,CATSLDASGANVLTF,TGTGCCACCAGCTTGGACGCCTCTGGGGCCAACGTCCTGACTTTC
TRBJ2-7,.,TRBV3-1/TRBV3-2,.,CASSRGPNSYEQYF,TGTGCCAGCAGCCGGGGCCCGAACTCCTACGAGCAGTACTTC
TRBJ2-1,TRBD2,TRBV2,few,CASSEALLGTSASAEQFF,TGTGCCAGCAGTGAAGCGCTTCTAGGGACTAGCGCATCTGCTGAGCAGTTCTTC
TRBJ2-2,TRBD1,TRBV10-3,.,CAIRSTGAPGELFF,TGTGCCATCAGATCGACAGGGGCCCCCGGGGAGCTGTTTTTT
TRBJ2-3,.,TRBV7-8,.,CASSFAVWGEDTDTQYF,TGTGCCAGCAGCTTTGCCGTATGGGGGGAGGACACAGATACGCAGTATTTT
TRBJ1-4,.,TRBV15,.,CATSRGPNRGEKLFF,TGTGCCACCAGCAGAGGACCTAACAGAGGGGAAAAACTGTTTTTT
TRBJ2-2,TRBD2,TRBV2,.,CASSVKALLRTSGRGELFF,TGTGCCAGCAGTGTAAAGGCCTTATTAAGGACTAGCGGGCGCGGGGAGCTGTTTTTT
TRBJ1-2,TRBD1,TRBV7-3,.,CASSLGQGAYGYTF,TGTGCCAGCAGCCTGGGACAGGGGGCCTATGGCTACACCTTC
TRBJ2-3,TRBD2,TRBV10-3,once,CAIQGSGGQDDTQYF,TGTGCCATCCAGGGTAGCGGGGGGCAAGACGATACGCAGTATTTT
TRBJ2-5,.,TRBV11-1,.,CASSRRGPVQETQYF,TGTGCCAGCAGCCGGAGGGGCCCAGTCCAAGAGACCCAGTACTTC
TRBJ2-1,TRBD2,TRBV9,.,CASSVGGGGASYEQFF,TGTGCCAGCAGCGTAGGCGGCGGGGGGGCCTCGTATGAGCAGTTCTTC
TRBJ2-3,.,TRBV6-5,.,CASIFAGYTQYF,TGTGCCAGCATTTTTGCCGGCTATACGCAGTATTTT
TRBJ2-5,.,TRBV5-5,.,CASRPGHLQETQYF,TGTGCCAGCAGACCGGGACACCTCCAAGAGACCCAGTACTTC
TRBJ2-3,TRBD2,TRBV28,.,CASSLQSGAVTQYF,TGTGCCAGCAGTTTACAGAGCGGGGCTGTTACGCAGTATTTT
TRBJ2-3,TRBD2,TRBV4-2,.,CASSQVTSGGPSTDTQYF,TGTGCCAGCAGCCAAGTTACTAGCGGGGGGCCTAGCACAGATACGCAGTATTTT
TRBJ1-1,.,TRBV29-1,.,CSVEGPGGQRSNTEAFF,TGCAGCGTTGAAGGCCCCGGGGGGCAGAGGTCTAACACTGAAGCTTTCTTT
TRBJ1-5,TRBD1,TRBV27,.,CASSPGTGGTRPQHF,TGTGCCAGCAGTCCCGGGACAGGGGGTACTCGGCCCCAGCATTTT
TRBJ1-5,.,TRBV23-1,.,CASNSTGPTQHF,TGCGCCAGCAACTCGACAGGACCGACCCAGCATTTT
TRBJ2-3,TRBD2,TRBV10-3,.,CAISESLAGGRGTDTQYF,TGTGCCATCAGTGAGTCACTAGCGGGGGGTCGTGGCACAGATACGCAGTATTTT
TRBJ2-2,TRBD1,TRBV5-1,.,CASSLGGTGNTGELFF,TGCGCCAGCAGCTTGGGAGGGACAGGGAACACCGGGGAGCTGTTTTTT
TRBJ2-2,.,TRBV30,.,CAWSPTRNTGELFF,TGTGCCTGGAGTCCCACCCGGAACACCGGGGAGCTGTTTTTT
TRBJ1-1,TRBD1,TRBV7-3,.,CASSLLPGQTLNTEAFF,TGTGCCAGCAGCTTACTCCCGGGACAGACACTGAACACTGAAGCTTTCTTT
TRBJ2-7,.,TRBV18,.,CASSPVAEAYEQYF,TGTGCCAGCTCACCAGTAGCGGAGGCCTACGAGCAGTACTTC
TRBJ2-7,.,TRBV30,few,CAWSPGRGYEQYF,TGTGCCTGGAGTCCCGGGCGGGGATACGAGCAGTACTTC
TRBJ2-1,.,TRBV2,.,CAPVVNNEQFF,TGTGCGCCGGTGGTTAACAATGAGCAGTTCTTC